This T cell receptor (beta chain) was sequenced for a study of T cell responses to AZD1222 COVID-19 vaccine. Using immunoSEQ multiplex PCR, the repertoire was profiled, and TCRdb retains in-frame clones only, with some absent. Of 100,000 to 150,000 clones listed, 80% to 90% are singletons. This CDR3 has 16 amino acids. V lost 2 bases to trimming and J lost 0 bases, with 11 bases between them. Per germline, CDR1 SGHAT and CDR2 FQNNGV. For this clone: Antigen: not known.

Study findings and constraints: Elevations in Spike-specific TCR breadth and depth followed administration of two AZD1222 doses. Baseline seropositivity occurred in only a handful of AZD1222 recipients. In a largely white British group with more females than males, clonal diversity was possibly underestimated. Targets within unmutated variant regions were reportedly found for nearly half of spike-specific TCRs.

The material was peripheral blood, obtained on day 0 of AZD1222 vaccination. The chain uses TRBV11-2 and TRBJ2-1, with D uncertain. The TCR originated in an adult in good health. CDR3 DNA sequence: TGTGCCAGCAGCTTAAGGGCCCCGAGCTCCTACAATGAGCAGTTCTTC. Its translation: CASSLRAPSSYNEQFF.